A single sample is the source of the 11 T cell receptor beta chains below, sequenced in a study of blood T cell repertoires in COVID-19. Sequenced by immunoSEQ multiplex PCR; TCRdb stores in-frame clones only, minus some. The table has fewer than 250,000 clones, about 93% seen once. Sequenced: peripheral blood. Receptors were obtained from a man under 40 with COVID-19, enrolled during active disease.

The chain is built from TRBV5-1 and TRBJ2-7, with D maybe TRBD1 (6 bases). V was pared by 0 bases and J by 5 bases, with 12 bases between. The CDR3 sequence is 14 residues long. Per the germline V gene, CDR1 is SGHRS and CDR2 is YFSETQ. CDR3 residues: CASSLDTGINEQYF. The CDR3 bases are TGCGCCAGCAGCTTGGATACAGGGATCAACGAGCAGTACTTC.

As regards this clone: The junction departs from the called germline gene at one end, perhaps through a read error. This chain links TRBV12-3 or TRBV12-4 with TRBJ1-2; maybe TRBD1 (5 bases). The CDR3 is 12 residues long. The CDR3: CASSLGQGFGFF. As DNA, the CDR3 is TGTGCCAGCAGTTTAGGGCAGGGCTTCGGTTTCTTC.

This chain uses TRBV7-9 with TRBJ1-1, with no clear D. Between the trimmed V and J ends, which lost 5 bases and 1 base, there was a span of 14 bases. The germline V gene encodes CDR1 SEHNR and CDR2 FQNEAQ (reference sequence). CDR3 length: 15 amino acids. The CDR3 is CASSRSGHSNTEAFF. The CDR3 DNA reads TGTGCCAGCAGCCGTAGTGGTCATTCGAACACTGAAGCTTTCTTT.

The CDR3 DNA sequence: TGTGCCAGCAGCGTAGGTGCGGACAGTTTTAATGAAAAACTGTTTTTT. Protein product: CASSVGADSFNEKLFF. This chain links TRBV9 with TRBJ1-4, with D possibly TRBD1 on 6 matching bases. This CDR3 region has 16 residues. V was trimmed by 0 bases and J by 4 bases, leaving 13 bases between them. From germline, CDR1 is SGDLS and CDR2 YYNGEE.

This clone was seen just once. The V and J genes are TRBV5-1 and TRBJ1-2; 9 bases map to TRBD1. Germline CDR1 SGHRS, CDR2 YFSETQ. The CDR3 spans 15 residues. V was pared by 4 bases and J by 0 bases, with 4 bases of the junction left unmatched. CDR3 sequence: CASSRWTGANYGYTF. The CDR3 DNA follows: TGCGCCAGCAGCCGATGGACAGGGGCTAACTATGGCTACACCTTC.

CDR3 sequence reads: CASSLVAGNSPLHF. The DNA for the CDR3 is TGTGCCAGCAGCTTAGTGGCGGGAAATTCACCCCTCCACTTT. The chain employs TRBV7-2 and TRBJ1-6; the D is unclear. The CDR3 is 14 amino acids. In germline, CDR1 is SGHTA, CDR2 FQGNSA. V lost 1 base and J lost 7, with 8 bases in between. The full variable domain, completed using reference TRBV7-2 and TRBJ1-6, is GAGVSQSPSNKVTEKGKDVELRCDPISGHTALYWYRQSLGQGLEFLIYFQGNSAPDKSGLPSDRFSAERTGGSVSTLTIQRTQQEDSAVYLCASSLVAGNSPLHFGNGTRLTVT.

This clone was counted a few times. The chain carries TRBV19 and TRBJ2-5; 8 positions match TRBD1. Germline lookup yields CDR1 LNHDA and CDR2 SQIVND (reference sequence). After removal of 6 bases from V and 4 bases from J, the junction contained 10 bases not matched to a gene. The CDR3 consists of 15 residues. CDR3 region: CASRETGVAVETQYF. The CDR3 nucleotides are TGTGCCAGTAGGGAGACAGGGGTTGCCGTAGAGACCCAGTACTTC.

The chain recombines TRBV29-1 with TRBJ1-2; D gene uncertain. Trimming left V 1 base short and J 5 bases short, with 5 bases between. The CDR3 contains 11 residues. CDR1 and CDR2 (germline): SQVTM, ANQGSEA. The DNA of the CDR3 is TGCAGCGTTGAAGCCGCGTATGGCTACACCTTC. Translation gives CSVEAAYGYTF.

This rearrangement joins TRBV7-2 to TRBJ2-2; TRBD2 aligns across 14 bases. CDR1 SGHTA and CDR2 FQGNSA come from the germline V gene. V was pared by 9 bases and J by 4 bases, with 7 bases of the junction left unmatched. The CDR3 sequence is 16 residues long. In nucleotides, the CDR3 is TGTGCCAGGACAAGACTAGCGGGGGGGACCACCGGGGAGCTGTTTTTT. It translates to CARTRLAGGTTGELFF.

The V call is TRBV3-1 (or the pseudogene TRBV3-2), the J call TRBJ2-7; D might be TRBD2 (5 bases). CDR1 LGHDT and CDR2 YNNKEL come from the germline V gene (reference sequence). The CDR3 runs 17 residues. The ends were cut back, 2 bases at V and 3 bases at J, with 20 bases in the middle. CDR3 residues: CASSQRVPTGFVYEQYF. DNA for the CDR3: TGTGCCAGCAGCCAAAGGGTCCCGACGGGGTTTGTCTACGAGCAGTACTTC.

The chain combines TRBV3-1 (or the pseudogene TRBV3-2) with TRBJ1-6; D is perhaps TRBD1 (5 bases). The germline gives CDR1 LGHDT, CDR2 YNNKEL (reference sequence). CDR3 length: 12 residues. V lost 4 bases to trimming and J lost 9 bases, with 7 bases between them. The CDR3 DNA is TGTGCCAGCAGCCCCGGGGGTTCACCCCTCCACTTT. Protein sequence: CASSPGGSPLHF.